Listed here is a single T cell receptor (beta chain). Antigen: not known. In the PCR, 60 Vbeta and 13 Jbeta primers were used. Assay used: immunoSEQ multiplex PCR; TCRdb lists only in-frame clones, some missing. The sample comprises approximately 76,000 clones, roughly 64% of which are singletons, and 4.5% to 6% rests with the top ten. The sample belongs to a study of cytomegalovirus exposure and HLA in healthy donors. The CDR3 extends over 14 amino acids. CDR1 SGHNT and CDR2 YENEEA come from the germline V gene. The V and J ends lost 5 bases and 2 bases respectively, with 11 bases between them. Study-level findings and limits: Per published accounts, TCR beta sequences correctly predicted the HLA-A and HLA-B alleles of most subjects. A few V segments could not be told apart, such as TRBV6-2 and TRBV6-3, and were left out. Most likely, a cluster of highly shared sequence variants arose as a sequencing artifact. Most of the TCR beta V segments (in an earlier analysis) were productive either about 87% or about 30% of the time.

This sequence joins TRBV11-3 and TRBJ2-3, with D tentatively TRBD2 (5 bases). The sample taken for sequencing was PBMCs. This sequence originates from a man aged 30-40 years in good health and CMV-seropositive. The CDR3 here is CASSHGILTDTQYF. DNA for the CDR3: TGTGCCAGCAGCCACGGGATCCTCACAGATACGCAGTATTTT.